The 10 T cell receptor beta chains in this list originate from one sample, sequenced in a study of shared clonotypes between healthy human individuals. The method was immunoSEQ multiplex PCR; TCRdb's version includes in-frame clones alone and lacks a portion of them. Of roughly 1.5 million clones listed, nearly 99% are singletons. Sequenced sample: naive CD4+ T cells sorted from blood. This sample's subset: CD45RA+ positively selected. Every receptor here comes from a man younger than 40 in good health.

This sequence joins TRBV18 and TRBJ2-4, with D unclear. The length of the CDR3 is 11 residues. In germline, CDR1 is KGHSH, CDR2 LQKENI. V was clipped by 6 bases and J by 9 bases, with 9 bases between them. CDR3 loop: CASSQGRIQYF. In nucleotides, the CDR3 is TGTGCCAGCTCCCAAGGACGCATTCAGTACTTC.

The genes are TRBV28 and TRBJ2-2, with 11 positions matching TRBD2. V lost 5 bases to trimming and J lost 6 bases; unmatched junction nucleotides: 5. The CDR3 has 15 amino acids. The germline V gene has CDR1 MDHEN and CDR2 SYDVKM. CDR3 coding DNA: TGTGCCAGCAGTGCCACTAGCGGGAGTGCCGGGGAGCTGTTTTTT. It is translated as CASSATSGSAGELFF.

The rearrangement links TRBV18 to TRBJ2-7; tentatively, D is TRBD1 or TRBD2 (5 bases each). Trimming stripped 2 bases from V and 6 bases from J, with 14 bases between. The CDR3 extends over 14 amino acids. The germline CDR1 and CDR2 sequences are KGHSH and LQKENI. As DNA, the CDR3 is TGTGCCAGCTCACCAAGTGGGACGATCGGCGAGCAGTACTTC. It is translated as CASSPSGTIGEQYF. The complete variable domain, with remaining parts taken from reference TRBV18 and TRBJ2-7, reads NAGVMQNPRHLVRRRGQEARLRCSPMKGHSHVYWYRQLPEEGLKFMVYLQKENIIDESGMPKERFSAEFPKEGPSILRIQQVVRGDSAAYFCASSPSGTIGEQYFGPGTRLTVT.

V is TRBV7-8 and J is TRBJ2-1, with TRBD2 matching 10 bases. This CDR3 contains 17 residues. With V trimmed by 0 bases and J by 0 bases, 2 bases remained unmatched. Germline values: CDR1 SGHVS, CDR2 FQNEAQ. This CDR3 is CASSLALAGDSYNEQFF. CDR3 DNA sequence: TGTGCCAGCAGCTTAGCCCTAGCGGGAGACTCCTACAATGAGCAGTTCTTC.

The chain couples TRBV5-4 to TRBJ2-1, with TRBD2 identical over 7 bases. The V gene end was trimmed by 4 bases and the J gene end by 0 bases; junction bases not matched to a gene: 13. The CDR3 runs to 18 residues. CDR1 and CDR2 (germline): SGHNT, YYREEE (reference sequence). CDR3 in amino acids: CASSEGNSGSSSYNEQFF. As DNA, the CDR3 is TGTGCCAGCAGCGAGGGTAATAGCGGGTCAAGCTCCTACAATGAGCAGTTCTTC.

This clone was detected only once. This sequence joins TRBV9 and TRBJ2-1; D may be TRBD1 (5 bases). V was trimmed by 2 bases and J by 6 bases, leaving 21 bases between them. This CDR3 is built from 17 residues. Germline V lookup: CDR1 SGDLS, CDR2 YYNGEE. CDR3 sequence: CASSVGGAARPVNEQFF. The CDR3 coding sequence is TGTGCCAGCAGCGTTGGTGGGGCCGCGCGTCCGGTCAATGAGCAGTTCTTC.

This chain joins TRBV30 and TRBJ1-1, with D possibly matching TRBD1 (5 bases). The CDR3 length is 15 residues. CDR1 GTSNPN and CDR2 SVGIG come from the germline V gene (reference sequence). Deletions cut 0 bases from V and 5 bases from J, with 16 bases between. CDR3 in DNA: TGTGCCTGGAGTGTAAGGTTAGGGGCGCGGACTGAAGCTTTCTTT. Translating it yields CAWSVRLGARTEAFF.

With regard to this clone: Other DNA sequences in this specimen translate into the identical CDR3. The rearrangement links TRBV5-1 to TRBJ2-3; D is undetermined. CDR1 is SGHRS, CDR2 YFSETQ, per germline. With 0 bases removed from V and 1 base from J, the gap between germline ends came to 6 bases. This CDR3 spans 14 amino acids. This CDR3 is CASSLGRGTDTQYF. The CDR3 DNA reads as TGCGCCAGCAGCTTGGGAAGGGGCACAGATACGCAGTATTTT. Supplemented by reference TRBV5-1 and TRBJ2-3, the full variable domain reads KAGVTQTPRYLIKTRGQQVTLSCSPISGHRSVSWYQQTPGQGLQFLFEYFSETQRNKGNFPGRFSGRQFSNSRSEMNVSTLELGDSALYLCASSLGRGTDTQYFGPGTRLTVL.

The J gene is TRBJ2-2, the V gene TRBV6-1, with a possible D match to TRBD2 (6 bases). The CDR3 consists of 14 residues. V was shortened by 5 bases and J by 6 bases, with 13 bases between the two germline ends. CDR1 is MNHNS and CDR2 is SASEGT in the germline V gene. The CDR3 sequence is CASSHETSPGELFF. CDR3 nucleotides: TGTGCCAGCAGTCACGAGACTAGTCCCGGGGAGCTGTTTTTT.

The V call is TRBV5-1, the J call TRBJ2-1; 10 positions match TRBD2. CDR1 and CDR2 from the germline V gene are SGHRS and YFSETQ. The trim removed 0 bases at V and 3 bases at J, leaving 6 bases unmatched. The CDR3 has 17 amino acids. The DNA for the CDR3 is TGCGCCAGCAGCTTGGCGTCTAGCGGGAGTTTCTACAATGAGCAGTTCTTC. It specifies CASSLASSGSFYNEQFF.